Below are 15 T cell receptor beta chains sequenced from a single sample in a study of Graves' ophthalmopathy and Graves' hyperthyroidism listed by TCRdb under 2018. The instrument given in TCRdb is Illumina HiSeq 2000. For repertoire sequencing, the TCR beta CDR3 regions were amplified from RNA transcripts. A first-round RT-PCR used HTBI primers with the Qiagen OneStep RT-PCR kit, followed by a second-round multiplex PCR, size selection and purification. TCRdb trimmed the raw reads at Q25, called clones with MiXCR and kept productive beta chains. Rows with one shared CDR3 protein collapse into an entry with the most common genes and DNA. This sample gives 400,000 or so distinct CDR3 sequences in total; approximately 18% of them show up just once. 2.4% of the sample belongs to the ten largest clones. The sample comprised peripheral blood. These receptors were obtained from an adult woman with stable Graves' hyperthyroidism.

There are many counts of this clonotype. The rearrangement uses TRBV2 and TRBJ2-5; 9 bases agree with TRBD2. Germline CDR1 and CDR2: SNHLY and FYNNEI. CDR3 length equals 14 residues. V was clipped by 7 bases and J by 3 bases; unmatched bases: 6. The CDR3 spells CASMRSSGKETQYF. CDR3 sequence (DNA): TGTGCCAGCATGCGGTCTAGCGGGAAAGAGACCCAGTACTTC.

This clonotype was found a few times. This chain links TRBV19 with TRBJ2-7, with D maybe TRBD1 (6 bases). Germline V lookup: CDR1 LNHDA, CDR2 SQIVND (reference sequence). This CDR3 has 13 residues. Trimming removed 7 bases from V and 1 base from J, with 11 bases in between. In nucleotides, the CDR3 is TGTGCCAGTACGCAGGGGCCATCCTACGAGCAGTACTTC. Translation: CASTQGPSYEQYF.

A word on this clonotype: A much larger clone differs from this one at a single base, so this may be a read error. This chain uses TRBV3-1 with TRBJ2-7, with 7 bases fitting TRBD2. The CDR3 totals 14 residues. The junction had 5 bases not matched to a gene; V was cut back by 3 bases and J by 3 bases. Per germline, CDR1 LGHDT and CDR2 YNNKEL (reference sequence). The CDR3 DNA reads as TGTGCCAGCAGCCACACCGGGACTATCTACGAGCAGTACTTC. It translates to CASSHTGTIYEQYF.

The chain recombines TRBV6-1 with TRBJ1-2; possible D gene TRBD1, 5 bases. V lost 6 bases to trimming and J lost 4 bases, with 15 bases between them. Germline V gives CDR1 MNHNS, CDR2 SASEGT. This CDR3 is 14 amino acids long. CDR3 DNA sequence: TGTGCCAGCAGGGGGCAGGCAGTAGGCTATGGCTACACCTTC. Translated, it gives CASRGQAVGYGYTF.

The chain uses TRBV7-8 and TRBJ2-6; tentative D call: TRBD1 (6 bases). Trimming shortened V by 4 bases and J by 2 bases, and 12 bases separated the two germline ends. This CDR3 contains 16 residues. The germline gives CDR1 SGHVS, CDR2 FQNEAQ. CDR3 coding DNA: TGTGCCAGCAGCTCGGGGACATTTACTGGGGCCAACGTCCTGACTTTC. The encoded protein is CASSSGTFTGANVLTF. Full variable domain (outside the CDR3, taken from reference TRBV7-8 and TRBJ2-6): GAGVSQSPRYKVAKRGQDVALRCDPISGHVSLFWYQQALGQGPEFLTYFQNEAQLDKSGLPSDRFFAERPEGSVSTLKIQRTQQEDSAVYLCASSSGTFTGANVLTFGAGSRLTVL.

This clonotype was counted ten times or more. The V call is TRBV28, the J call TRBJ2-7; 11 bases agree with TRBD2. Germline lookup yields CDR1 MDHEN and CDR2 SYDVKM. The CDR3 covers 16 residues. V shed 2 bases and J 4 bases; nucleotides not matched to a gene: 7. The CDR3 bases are TGTGCCAGCAGTTTACGAGGACTAGCGGGCCTATACGAGCAGTACTTC. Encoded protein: CASSLRGLAGLYEQYF.

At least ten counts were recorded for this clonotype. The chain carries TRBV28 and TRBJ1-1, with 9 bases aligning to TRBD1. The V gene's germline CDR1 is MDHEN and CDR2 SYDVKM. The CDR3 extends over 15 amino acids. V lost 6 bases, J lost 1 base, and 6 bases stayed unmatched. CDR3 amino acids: CASRTGGAGNTEAFF. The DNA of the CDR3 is TGTGCCAGCAGAACAGGGGGCGCGGGGAACACTGAAGCTTTCTTT.

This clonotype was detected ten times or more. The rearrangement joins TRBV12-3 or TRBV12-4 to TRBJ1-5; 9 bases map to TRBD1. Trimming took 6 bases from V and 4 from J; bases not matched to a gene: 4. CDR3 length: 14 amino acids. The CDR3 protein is CASSTGGGNQPQHF. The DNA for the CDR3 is TGTGCCAGCAGCACAGGGGGCGGAAATCAGCCCCAGCATTTT.

The CDR3 reads CASSPEVGTSGLPETQYF. CDR3 nucleotides: TGCGCCAGCAGCCCAGAAGTAGGGACTAGCGGGCTTCCAGAGACCCAGTACTTC. V usage is TRBV4-1 and J usage is TRBJ2-5, with 12 bases that match TRBD2. Trimming cost V 4 bases and J 4 bases; bases outside gene matches: 13. The length of the CDR3 is 18 residues. Germline V gene data show CDR1 as MGHRA and CDR2 as YSYEKL.

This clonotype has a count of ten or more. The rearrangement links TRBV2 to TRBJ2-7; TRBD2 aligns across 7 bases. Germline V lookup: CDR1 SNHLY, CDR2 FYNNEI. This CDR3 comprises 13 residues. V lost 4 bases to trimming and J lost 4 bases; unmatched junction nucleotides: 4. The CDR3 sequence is CASSGGLIYEQYF. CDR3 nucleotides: TGTGCCAGCAGTGGGGGACTAATATACGAGCAGTACTTC.

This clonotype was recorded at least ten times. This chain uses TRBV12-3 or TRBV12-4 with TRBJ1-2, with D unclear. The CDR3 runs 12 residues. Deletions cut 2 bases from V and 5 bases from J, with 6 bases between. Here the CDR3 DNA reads TGTGCCAGCAGTTTACGAGCGTATGGCTACACCTTC. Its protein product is CASSLRAYGYTF.

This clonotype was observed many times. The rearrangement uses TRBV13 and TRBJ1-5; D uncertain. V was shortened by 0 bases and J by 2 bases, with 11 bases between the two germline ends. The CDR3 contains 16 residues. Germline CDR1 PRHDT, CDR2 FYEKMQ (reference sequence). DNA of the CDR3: TGTGCCAGCAGCTTAGGGAGCTCACGTGGCAATCAGCCCCAGCATTTT. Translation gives CASSLGSSRGNQPQHF.

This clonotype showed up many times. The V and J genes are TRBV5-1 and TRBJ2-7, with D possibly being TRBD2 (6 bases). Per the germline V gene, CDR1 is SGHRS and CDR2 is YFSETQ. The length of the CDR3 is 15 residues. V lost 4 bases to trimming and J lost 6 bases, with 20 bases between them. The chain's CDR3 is CASSGGSTPGGEQYF. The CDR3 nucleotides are TGCGCCAGCAGCGGCGGCAGCACGCCCGGGGGCGAGCAGTACTTC. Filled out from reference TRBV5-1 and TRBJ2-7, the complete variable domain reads KAGVTQTPRYLIKTRGQQVTLSCSPISGHRSVSWYQQTPGQGLQFLFEYFSETQRNKGNFPGRFSGRQFSNSRSEMNVSTLELGDSALYLCASSGGSTPGGEQYFGPGTRLTVT.

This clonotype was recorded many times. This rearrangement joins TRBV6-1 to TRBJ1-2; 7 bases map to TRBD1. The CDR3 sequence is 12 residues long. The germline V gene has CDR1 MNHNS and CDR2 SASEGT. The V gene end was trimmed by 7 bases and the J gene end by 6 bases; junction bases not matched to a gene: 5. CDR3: CASNDRVDGYTF. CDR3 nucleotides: TGTGCCAGCAATGACAGGGTCGATGGCTACACCTTC.

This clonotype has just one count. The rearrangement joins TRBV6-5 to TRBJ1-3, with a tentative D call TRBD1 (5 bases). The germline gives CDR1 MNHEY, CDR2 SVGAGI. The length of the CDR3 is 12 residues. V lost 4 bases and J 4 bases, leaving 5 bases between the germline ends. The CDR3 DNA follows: TGTGCCAGCAGTTGGGACGGAAACACCATATATTTT. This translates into CASSWDGNTIYF.